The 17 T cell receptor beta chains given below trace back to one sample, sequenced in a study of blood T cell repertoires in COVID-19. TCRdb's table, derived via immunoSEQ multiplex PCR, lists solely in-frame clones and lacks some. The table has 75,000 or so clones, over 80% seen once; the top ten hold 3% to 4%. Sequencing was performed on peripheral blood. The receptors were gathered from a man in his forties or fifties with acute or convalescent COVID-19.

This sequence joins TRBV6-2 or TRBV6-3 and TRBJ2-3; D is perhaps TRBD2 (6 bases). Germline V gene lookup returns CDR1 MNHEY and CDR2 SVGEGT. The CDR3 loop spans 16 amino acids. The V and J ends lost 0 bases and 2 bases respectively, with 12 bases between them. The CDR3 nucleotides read TGTGCCAGCAGTTACTCCGACCGGGACTCCACAGATACGCAGTATTTT. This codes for CASSYSDRDSTDTQYF.

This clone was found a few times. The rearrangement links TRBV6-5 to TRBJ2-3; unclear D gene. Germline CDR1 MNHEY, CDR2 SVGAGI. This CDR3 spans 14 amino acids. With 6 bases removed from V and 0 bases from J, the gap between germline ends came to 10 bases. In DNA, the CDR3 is TGTGCCAGCAGCCGGAGCTCTAGCACAGATACGCAGTATTTT. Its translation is CASSRSSSTDTQYF.

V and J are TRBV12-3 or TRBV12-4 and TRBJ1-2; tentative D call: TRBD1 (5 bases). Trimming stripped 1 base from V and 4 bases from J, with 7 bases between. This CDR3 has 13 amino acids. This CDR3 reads CASSLGQLYGYTF. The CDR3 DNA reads TGTGCCAGCAGTTTAGGACAGCTCTATGGCTACACCTTC.

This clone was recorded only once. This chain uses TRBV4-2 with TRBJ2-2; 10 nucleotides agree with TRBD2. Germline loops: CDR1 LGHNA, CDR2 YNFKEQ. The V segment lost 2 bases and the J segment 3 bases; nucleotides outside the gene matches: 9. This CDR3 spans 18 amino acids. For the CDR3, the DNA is TGTGCCAGCAGCCAAACTTACTTGAGCGGGGGGGACACCGGGGAGCTGTTTTTT. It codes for CASSQTYLSGGDTGELFF.

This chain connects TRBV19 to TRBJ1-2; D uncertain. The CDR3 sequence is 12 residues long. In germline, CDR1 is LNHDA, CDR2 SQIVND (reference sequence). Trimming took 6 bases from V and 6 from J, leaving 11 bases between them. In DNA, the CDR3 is TGTGCCAGTAGGGCCCCCGGGAATGGCTACACCTTC. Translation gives CASRAPGNGYTF.

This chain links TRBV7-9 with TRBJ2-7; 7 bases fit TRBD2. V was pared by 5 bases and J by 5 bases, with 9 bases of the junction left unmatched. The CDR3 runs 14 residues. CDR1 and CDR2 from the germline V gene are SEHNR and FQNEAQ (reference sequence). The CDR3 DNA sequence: TGTGCCAGCAGCCCTATTGGGGGGGTGGACGAGCAGTACTTC. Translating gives CASSPIGGVDEQYF.

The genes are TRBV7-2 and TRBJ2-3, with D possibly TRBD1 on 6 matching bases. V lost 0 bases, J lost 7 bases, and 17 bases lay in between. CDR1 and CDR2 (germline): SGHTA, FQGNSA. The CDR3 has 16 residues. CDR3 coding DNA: TGTGCCAGCAGCTTAGCTTTATTGGGGGCCTCGCATACGCAGTATTTT. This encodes CASSLALLGASHTQYF.

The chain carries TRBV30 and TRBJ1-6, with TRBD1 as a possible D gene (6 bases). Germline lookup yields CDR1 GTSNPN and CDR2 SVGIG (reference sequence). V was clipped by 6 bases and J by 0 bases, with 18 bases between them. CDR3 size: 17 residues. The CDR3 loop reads CACDETGQGSYNSPLHF. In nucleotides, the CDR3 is TGTGCCTGCGATGAAACAGGGCAGGGCTCCTATAATTCACCCCTCCACTTT. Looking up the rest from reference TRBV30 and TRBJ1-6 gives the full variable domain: SQTIHQWPATLVQPVGSPLSLECTVEGTSNPNLYWYRQAAGRGLQLLFYSVGIGQISSEVPQNLSASRPQDRQFILSSKKLLLSDSGFYLCACDETGQGSYNSPLHFGNGTRLTVT.

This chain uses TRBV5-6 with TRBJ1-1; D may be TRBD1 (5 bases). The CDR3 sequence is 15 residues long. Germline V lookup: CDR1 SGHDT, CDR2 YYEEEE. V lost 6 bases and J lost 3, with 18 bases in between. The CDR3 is CASNTIWGVYTEAFF. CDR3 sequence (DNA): TGTGCCAGCAACACCATTTGGGGGGTGTACACTGAAGCTTTCTTT.

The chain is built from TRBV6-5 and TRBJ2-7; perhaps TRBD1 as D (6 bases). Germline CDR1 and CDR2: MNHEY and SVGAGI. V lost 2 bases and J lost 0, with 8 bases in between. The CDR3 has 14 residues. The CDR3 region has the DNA TGTGCCAGCAGTTACAACAGGGTCTCCTACGAGCAGTACTTC. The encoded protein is CASSYNRVSYEQYF.

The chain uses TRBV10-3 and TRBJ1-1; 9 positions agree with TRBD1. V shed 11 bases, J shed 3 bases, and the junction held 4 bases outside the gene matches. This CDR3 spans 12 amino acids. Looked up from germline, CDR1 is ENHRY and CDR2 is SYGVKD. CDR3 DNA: TGTGCCGTCCGGGACAGGGACACTGAAGCTTTCTTT. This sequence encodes CAVRDRDTEAFF.

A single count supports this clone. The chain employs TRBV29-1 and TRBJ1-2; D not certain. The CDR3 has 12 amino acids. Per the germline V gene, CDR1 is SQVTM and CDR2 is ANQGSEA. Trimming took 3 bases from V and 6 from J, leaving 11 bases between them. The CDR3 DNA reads TGCAGCGTTGATCGGCAAGGAGATGGCTACACCTTC. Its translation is CSVDRQGDGYTF.

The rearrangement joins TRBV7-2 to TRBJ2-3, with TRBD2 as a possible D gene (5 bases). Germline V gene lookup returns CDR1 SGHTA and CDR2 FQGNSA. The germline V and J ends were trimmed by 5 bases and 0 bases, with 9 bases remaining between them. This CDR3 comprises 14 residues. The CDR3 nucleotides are TGTGCCAGCAGCCGGAGCGGAAGCACAGATACGCAGTATTTT. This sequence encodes CASSRSGSTDTQYF.

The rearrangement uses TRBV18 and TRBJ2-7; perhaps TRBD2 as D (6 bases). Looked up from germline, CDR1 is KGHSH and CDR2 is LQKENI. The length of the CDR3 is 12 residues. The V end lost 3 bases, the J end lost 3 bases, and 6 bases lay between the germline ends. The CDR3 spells CASSPGGYEQYF. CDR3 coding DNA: TGTGCCAGCTCACCGGGGGGCTACGAGCAGTACTTC.

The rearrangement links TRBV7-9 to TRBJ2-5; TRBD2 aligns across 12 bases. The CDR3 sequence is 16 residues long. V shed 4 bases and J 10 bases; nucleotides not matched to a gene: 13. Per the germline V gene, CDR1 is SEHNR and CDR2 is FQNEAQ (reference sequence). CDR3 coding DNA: TGTGCCAGCAGCTGGGTGACTAGCGGGGGACCAATGGGCCAGTACTTC. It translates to CASSWVTSGGPMGQYF.

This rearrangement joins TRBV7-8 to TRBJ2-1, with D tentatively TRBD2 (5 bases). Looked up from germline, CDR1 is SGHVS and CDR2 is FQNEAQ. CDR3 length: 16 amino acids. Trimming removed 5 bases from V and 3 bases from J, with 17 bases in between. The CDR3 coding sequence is TGTGCCAGCAGCGGACGGATGACTACCAACTACAATGAGCAGTTCTTC. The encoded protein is CASSGRMTTNYNEQFF.

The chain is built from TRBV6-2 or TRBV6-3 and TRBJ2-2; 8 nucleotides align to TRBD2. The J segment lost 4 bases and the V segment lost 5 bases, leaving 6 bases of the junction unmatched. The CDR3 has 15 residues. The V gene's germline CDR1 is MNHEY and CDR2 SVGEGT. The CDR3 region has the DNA TGTGCCAGCAGTCCCCCGGGGGGGATCACCGGGGAGCTGTTTTTT. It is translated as CASSPPGGITGELFF.